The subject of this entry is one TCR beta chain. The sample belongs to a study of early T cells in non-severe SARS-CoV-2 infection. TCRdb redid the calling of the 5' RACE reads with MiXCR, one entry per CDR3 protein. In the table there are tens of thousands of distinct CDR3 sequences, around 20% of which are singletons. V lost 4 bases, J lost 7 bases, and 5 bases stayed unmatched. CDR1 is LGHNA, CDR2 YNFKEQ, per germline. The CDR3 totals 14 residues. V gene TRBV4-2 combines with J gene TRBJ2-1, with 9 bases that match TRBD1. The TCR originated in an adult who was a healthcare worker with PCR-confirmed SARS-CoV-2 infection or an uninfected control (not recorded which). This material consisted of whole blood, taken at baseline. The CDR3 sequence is CASSPWDRENEQFF. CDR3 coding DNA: TGTGCCAGCAGCCCCTGGGACAGGGAAAATGAGCAGTTCTTC.